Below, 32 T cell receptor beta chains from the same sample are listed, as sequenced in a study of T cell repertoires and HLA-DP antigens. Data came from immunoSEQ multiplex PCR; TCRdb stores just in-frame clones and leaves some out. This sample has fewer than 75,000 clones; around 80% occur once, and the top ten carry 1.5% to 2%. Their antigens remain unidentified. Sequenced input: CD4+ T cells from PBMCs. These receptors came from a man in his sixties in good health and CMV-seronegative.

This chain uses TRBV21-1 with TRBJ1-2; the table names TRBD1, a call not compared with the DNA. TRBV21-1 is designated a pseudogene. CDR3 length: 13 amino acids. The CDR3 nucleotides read TGTGCCAGCAGCCCAGGGTTAGTTACGGGCTACACCTTC. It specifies CASSPGLVTGYTF.

The CDR3 spells CASMADTQYF. CDR3 bases: TGTGCCAGCATGGCAGATACGCAGTATTTT. The chain carries TRBV6-1 and TRBJ2-3, with D unresolved. The CDR3 spans 10 residues. Germline lookup yields CDR1 MNHNS and CDR2 SASEGT. V lost 7 bases and J lost 4, with 3 bases in between.

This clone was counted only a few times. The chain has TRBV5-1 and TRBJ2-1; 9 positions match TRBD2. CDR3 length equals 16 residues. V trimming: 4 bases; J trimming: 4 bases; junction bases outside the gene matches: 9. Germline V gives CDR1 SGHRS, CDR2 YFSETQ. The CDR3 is CASSIILAGSYNEQFF. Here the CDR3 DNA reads TGCGCCAGCAGCATCATCCTAGCGGGATCATACAATGAGCAGTTCTTC.

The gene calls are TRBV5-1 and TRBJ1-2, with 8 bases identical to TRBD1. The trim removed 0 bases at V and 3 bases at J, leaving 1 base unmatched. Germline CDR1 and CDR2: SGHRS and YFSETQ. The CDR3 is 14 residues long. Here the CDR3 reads CASSLAGGDYGYTF. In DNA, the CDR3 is TGCGCCAGCAGCTTGGCAGGGGGCGACTATGGCTACACCTTC.

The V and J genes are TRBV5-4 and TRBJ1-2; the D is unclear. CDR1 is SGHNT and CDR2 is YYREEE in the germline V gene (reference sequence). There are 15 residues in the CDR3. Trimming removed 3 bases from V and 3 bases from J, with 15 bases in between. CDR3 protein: CASSSGSAEYYGYTF. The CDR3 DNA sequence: TGTGCCAGCAGCTCGGGGTCGGCAGAGTACTATGGCTACACCTTC.

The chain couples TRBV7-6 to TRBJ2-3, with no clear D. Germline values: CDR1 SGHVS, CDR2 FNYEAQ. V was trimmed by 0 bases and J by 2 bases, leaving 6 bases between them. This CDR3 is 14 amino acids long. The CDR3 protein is CASSLAGPTDTQYF. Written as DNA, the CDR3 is TGTGCCAGCAGCTTAGCGGGCCCCACAGATACGCAGTATTTT.

The CDR3 DNA is TGTGCCAGCAGCTTAAACGGTCCCCGGACCGGGGAGCTGTTTTTT. Translated: CASSLNGPRTGELFF. The chain carries TRBV7-2 and TRBJ2-2; no clear D gene. The CDR3 covers 15 residues. Germline CDR1 is SGHTA and CDR2 is FQGNSA. V was clipped by 2 bases and J by 5 bases, with 12 bases between them.

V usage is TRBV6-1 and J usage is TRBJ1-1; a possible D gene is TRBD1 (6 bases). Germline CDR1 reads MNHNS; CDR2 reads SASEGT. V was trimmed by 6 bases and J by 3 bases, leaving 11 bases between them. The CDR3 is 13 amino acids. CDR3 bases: TGTGCCAGCAGGACCTCAGGGGACACTGAAGCTTTCTTT. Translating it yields CASRTSGDTEAFF.

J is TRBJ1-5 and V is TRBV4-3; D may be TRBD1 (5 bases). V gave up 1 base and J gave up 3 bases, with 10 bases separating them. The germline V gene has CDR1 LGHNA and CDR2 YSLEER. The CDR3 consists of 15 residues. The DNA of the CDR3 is TGCGCCAGCAGCCAAGGGGGAGGGGTCAATCAGCCCCAGCATTTT. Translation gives CASSQGGGVNQPQHF.

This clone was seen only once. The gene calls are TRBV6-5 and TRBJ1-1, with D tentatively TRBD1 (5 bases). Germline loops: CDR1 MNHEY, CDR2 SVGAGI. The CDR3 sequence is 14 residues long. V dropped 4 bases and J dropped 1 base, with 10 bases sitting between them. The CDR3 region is CASSLRTTNTEAFF. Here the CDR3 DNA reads TGTGCCAGCAGTTTAAGGACAACGAACACTGAAGCTTTCTTT.

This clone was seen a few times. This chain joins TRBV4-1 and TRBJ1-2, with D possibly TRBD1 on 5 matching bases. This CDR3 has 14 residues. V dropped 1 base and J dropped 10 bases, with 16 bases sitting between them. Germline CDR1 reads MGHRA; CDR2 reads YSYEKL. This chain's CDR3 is CASSQVGGISAYTF. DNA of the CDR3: TGCGCCAGCAGCCAAGTTGGGGGGATCAGTGCCTACACCTTC.

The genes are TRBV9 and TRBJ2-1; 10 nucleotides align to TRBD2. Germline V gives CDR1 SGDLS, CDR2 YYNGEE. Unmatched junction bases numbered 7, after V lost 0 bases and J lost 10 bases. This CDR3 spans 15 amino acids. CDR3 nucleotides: TGTGCCAGCAGCGTAGTTAGCGGGGGGTTCAGAGAGCAGTTCTTC. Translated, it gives CASSVVSGGFREQFF.

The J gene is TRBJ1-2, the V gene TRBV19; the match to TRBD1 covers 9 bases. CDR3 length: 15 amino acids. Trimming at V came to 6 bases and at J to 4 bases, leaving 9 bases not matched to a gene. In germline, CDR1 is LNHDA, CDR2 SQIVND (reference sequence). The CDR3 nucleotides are TGTGCCAGTAGCTCGACAGGGGGGCACCTCTATGGCTACACCTTC. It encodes CASSSTGGHLYGYTF.

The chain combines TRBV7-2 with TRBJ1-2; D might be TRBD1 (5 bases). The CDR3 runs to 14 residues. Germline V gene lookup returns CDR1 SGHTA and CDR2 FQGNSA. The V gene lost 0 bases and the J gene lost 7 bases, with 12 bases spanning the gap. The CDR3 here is CASSLAGPGIGYTF. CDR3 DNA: TGTGCCAGCAGCTTAGCGGGGCCAGGGATTGGCTACACCTTC.

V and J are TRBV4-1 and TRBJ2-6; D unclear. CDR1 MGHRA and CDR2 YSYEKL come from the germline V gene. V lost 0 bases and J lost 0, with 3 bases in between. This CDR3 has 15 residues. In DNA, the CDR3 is TGCGCCAGCAGCCAAGATATCTCTGGGGCCAACGTCCTGACTTTC. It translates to CASSQDISGANVLTF.

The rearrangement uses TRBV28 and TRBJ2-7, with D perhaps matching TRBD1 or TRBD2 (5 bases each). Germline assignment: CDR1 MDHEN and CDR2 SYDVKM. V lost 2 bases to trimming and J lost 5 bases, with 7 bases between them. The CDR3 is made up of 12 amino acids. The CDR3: CASSLRGDEQYF. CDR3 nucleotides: TGTGCCAGCAGTTTAAGAGGGGACGAGCAGTACTTC.

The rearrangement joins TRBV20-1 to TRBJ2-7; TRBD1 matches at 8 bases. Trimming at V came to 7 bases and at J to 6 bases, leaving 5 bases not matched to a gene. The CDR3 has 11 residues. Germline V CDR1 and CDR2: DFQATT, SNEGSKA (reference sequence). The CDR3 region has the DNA TGCAGTGGCGGACAGGGAATCGAGCAGTACTTC. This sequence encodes CSGGQGIEQYF.

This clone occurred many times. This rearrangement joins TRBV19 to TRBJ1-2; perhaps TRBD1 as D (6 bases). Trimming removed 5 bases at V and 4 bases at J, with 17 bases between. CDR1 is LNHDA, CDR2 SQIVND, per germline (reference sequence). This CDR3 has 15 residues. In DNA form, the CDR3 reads TGTGCCAGTAGTTCACAGGGTTCCAGTAGCTATGGCTACACCTTC. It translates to CASSSQGSSSYGYTF.

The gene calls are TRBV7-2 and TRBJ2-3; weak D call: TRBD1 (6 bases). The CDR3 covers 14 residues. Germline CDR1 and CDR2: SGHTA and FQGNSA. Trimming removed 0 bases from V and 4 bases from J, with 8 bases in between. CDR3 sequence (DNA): TGTGCCAGCAGCTTAGCGGACAGCTCAGATACGCAGTATTTT. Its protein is CASSLADSSDTQYF.

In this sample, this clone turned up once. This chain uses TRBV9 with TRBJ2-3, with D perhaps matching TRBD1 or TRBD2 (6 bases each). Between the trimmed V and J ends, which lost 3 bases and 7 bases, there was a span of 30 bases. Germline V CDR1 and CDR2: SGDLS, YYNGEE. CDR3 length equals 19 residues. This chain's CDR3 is CASSEGYGSKRGDRNTQYF. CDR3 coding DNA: TGTGCCAGCAGCGAAGGGTACGGGTCCAAAAGGGGGGACCGGAATACGCAGTATTTT.

The CDR3: CASSLDPSAGTQYF. In DNA, the CDR3 is TGTGCCAGCAGCTTAGACCCCTCCGCAGGGACCCAGTACTTC. The rearrangement joins TRBV11-2 to TRBJ2-5; D not resolved. The germline V and J ends were trimmed by 0 bases and 7 bases, with 12 bases remaining between them. The CDR3 length is 14 residues. Germline V gene data show CDR1 as SGHAT and CDR2 as FQNNGV. The full variable domain, its missing parts supplied by reference TRBV11-2 and TRBJ2-5, is EAGVAQSPRYKIIEKRQSVAFWCNPISGHATLYWYQQILGQGPKLLIQFQNNGVVDDSQLPKDRFSAERLKGVDSTLKIQPAKLEDSAVYLCASSLDPSAGTQYFGPGTRLLVL.

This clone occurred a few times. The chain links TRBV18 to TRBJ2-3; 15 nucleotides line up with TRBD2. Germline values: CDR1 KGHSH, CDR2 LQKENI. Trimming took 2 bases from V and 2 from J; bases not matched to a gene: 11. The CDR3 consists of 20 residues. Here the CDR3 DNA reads TGTGCCAGCTCACCAGTGGGACTAGCGGGAGGTTTGAGGACCACAGATACGCAGTATTTT. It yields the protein CASSPVGLAGGLRTTDTQYF.

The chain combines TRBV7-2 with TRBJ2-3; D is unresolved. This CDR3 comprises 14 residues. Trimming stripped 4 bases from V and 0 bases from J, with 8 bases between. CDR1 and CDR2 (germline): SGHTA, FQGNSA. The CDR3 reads CASSYGPSTDTQYF. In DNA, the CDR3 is TGTGCCAGCAGCTATGGACCGAGCACAGATACGCAGTATTTT. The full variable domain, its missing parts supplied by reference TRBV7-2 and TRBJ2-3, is GAGVSQSPSNKVTEKGKDVELRCDPISGHTALYWYRQSLGQGLEFLIYFQGNSAPDKSGLPSDRFSAERTGGSVSTLTIQRTQQEDSAVYLCASSYGPSTDTQYFGPGTRLTVL.

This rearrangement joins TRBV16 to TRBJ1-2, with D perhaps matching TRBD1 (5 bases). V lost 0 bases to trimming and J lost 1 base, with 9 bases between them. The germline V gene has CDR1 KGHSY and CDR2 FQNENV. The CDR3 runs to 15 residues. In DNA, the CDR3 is TGTGCCAGCAGCCAATCGATCGGGGGTAACTATGGCTACACCTTC. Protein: CASSQSIGGNYGYTF.

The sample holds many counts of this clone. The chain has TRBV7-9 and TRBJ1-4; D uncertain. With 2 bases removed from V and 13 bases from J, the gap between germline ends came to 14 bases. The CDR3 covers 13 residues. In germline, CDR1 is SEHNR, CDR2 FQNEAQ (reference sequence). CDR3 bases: TGTGCCAGCAGCTTAAGTTCAGAGAAGGGACTGTTTTTT. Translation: CASSLSSEKGLFF.

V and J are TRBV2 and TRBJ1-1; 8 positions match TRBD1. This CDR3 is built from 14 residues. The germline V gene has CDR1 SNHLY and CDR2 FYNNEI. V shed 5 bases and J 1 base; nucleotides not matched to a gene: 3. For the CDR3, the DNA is TGTGCCAGCAGTATCGGACAGGGGAACACTGAAGCTTTCTTT. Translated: CASSIGQGNTEAFF.

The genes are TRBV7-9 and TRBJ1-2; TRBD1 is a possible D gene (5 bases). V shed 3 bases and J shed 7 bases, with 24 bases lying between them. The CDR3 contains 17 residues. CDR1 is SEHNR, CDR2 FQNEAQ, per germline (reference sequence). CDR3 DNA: TGTGCCAGCAGCTTGCTCCCAAGTAGGACGGGGGGAAGTGGCTACACCTTC. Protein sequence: CASSLLPSRTGGSGYTF.

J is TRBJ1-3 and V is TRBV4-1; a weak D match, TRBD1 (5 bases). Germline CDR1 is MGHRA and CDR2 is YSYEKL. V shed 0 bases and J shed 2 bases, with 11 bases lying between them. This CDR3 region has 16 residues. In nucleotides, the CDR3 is TGCGCCAGCAGCCAAGAGGGGCAGGGAACTGGAAACACCATATATTTT. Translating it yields CASSQEGQGTGNTIYF.

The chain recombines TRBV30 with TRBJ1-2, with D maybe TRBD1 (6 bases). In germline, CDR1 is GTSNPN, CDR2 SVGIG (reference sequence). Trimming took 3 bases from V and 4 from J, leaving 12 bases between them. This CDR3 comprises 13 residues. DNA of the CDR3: TGTGCCTGGAGGCGTAGGGGGAGCTATGGCTACACCTTC. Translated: CAWRRRGSYGYTF.

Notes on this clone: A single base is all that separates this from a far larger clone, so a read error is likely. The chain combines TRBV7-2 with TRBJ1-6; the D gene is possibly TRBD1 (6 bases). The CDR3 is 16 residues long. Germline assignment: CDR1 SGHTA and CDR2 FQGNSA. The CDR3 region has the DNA TGTGCCAGCAGCAAACGGGACAAGACCTATAATTCACTCCTCCACTTT. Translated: CASSKRDKTYNSLLHF.

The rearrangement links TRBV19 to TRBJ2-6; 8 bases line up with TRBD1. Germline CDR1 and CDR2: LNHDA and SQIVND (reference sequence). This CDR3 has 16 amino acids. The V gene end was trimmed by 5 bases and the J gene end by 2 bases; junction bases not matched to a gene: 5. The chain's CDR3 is CASSVTGGTGANVLTF. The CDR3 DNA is TGTGCCAGTAGTGTAACAGGGGGTACTGGGGCCAACGTCCTGACTTTC.

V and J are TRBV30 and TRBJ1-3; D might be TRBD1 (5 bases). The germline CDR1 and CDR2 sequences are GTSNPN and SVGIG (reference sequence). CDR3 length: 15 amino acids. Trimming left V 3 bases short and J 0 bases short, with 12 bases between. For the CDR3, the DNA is TGTGCCTGGAGCCAGGGACGTTTCTCTGGAAACACCATATATTTT. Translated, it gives CAWSQGRFSGNTIYF.